A selection of T cell receptor beta chains follows, all from one sample in a study of regulatory T cells in long-lasting Graves disease. Each CDR3 protein is one row after TCRdb ran MiXCR on the multiplex PCR reads. In the table there are over 350,000 distinct CDR3 sequences, about 15% of which are singletons. These data also featured in a second study, about T cells in Graves' hyperthyroidism and ophthalmopathy.

The sequences come from peripheral blood mononuclear cells (PBMCs), collected at new diagnosis, from a patient treated with antithyroid drugs. The receptors stem from a woman between 35 and 50 years old with Graves disease. Each CDR3 is given with its conserved first and last residue. Fields, in order: D gene, V gene, J gene, clone size, CDR3 protein, CDR3 DNA. A D gene is named only where the DNA matches it firmly. Some rows have no size entry. The others give once, few or many, or a class for an expanded clone.

-	TRBV30	TRBJ1-6	many	CAWSVPWQASPLHF	TGTGCCTGGAGTGTACCCTGGCAGGCTTCACCCCTCCACTTT
TRBD1	TRBV3-1	TRBJ1-1	many	CASRTGVGTEAFF	TGTGCCAGCCGGACAGGGGTGGGCACTGAAGCTTTCTTT
-	TRBV10-3	TRBJ1-1	many	CAIGRESGPMNTEAFF	TGTGCCATCGGACGGGAAAGCGGGCCCATGAACACTGAAGCTTTCTTT
-	TRBV7-3	TRBJ1-3	few	CATTRGNTIYF	TGTGCCACCACCCGGGGAAACACCATATATTTT
-	TRBV19	TRBJ2-7	few	CASSIKGDGKSYEQYF	TGTGCCAGTAGTATAAAGGGAGATGGCAAGTCCTACGAGCAGTACTTC
TRBD2	TRBV3-1	TRBJ2-5	many	CASSQPWTSPRQETQYF	TGTGCCAGCAGCCAACCTTGGACTAGCCCCCGCCAAGAGACCCAGTACTTC
TRBD1	TRBV12-3/TRBV12-4	TRBJ2-1	-	CVSSRPGQRGNEQFF	TGTGTCAGCAGCCGACCGGGACAGCGTGGAAATGAGCAGTTCTTC
-	TRBV4-3	TRBJ1-4	-	CASSPQGEVNEKLFF	TGCGCCAGCAGCCCCCAGGGAGAGGTTAATGAAAAACTGTTTTTT
-	TRBV6-5	TRBJ2-1	many	CASSYRLGVTYNEQFF	TGTGCCAGCAGTTATCGACTAGGCGTGACCTACAATGAGCAGTTCTTC
-	TRBV6-1	TRBJ2-1	-	CASKRGESWNEQFF	TGTGCCAGCAAACGAGGCGAATCCTGGAATGAGCAGTTCTTC
TRBD2	TRBV7-9	TRBJ2-7	many	CASTLSPGAGGSYEQYF	TGTGCCAGCACCTTATCCCCCGGGGCGGGAGGCTCCTACGAGCAGTACTTC
-	TRBV6-1	TRBJ2-1	many	CASSDIRSYNEQFF	TGTGCCAGCAGTGATATCCGCTCCTACAATGAGCAGTTCTTC
-	TRBV28	TRBJ1-1	many	CASSLAPRGAQNTEAFF	TGTGCCAGCAGTTTAGCCCCCCGGGGGGCCCAGAACACTGAAGCTTTCTTT
-	TRBV18	TRBJ2-7	-	CASSSLSGDEQYF	TGTGCCAGCTCATCGCTGAGTGGGGACGAGCAGTACTTT
TRBD1	TRBV7-9	TRBJ2-1	many	CASSLTGVDEQFF	TGTGCCAGCAGCTTGACAGGGGTCGATGAGCAGTTCTTC
-	TRBV16	TRBJ1-5	few	CASSQRGINQPQHF	TGTGCCAGCAGCCAAAGAGGGATCAATCAGCCCCAGCATTTT
-	TRBV2	TRBJ2-5	-	CARRRVKIQETQYF	TGTGCCAGAAGGAGGGTTAAAATCCAAGAGACCCAGTACTTC
-	TRBV9	TRBJ1-2	many	CASSPRDHKGYTF	TGTGCCAGCAGCCCCCGGGACCATAAGGGCTACACCTTC
-	TRBV7-6	TRBJ1-1	few	CASSSGELGTEAFF	TGTGCCAGCAGCTCAGGGGAATTGGGAACTGAAGCTTTCTTT
TRBD1	TRBV19	TRBJ1-2	-	CASSIRDRVSYGYTF	TGTGCCAGTAGTATCCGGGACAGGGTATCCTATGGCTACACCTTC
-	TRBV4-3	TRBJ2-1	-	CASSQGPLSYEQFF	TGCGCCAGCAGCCAAGGGCCCCTTAGCTATGAGCAGTTCTTC
-	TRBV29-1	TRBJ2-3	many	CSVPLTHTQYF	TGCAGCGTGCCCCTAACACATACGCAGTATTTT
-	TRBV5-1	TRBJ2-6	many	CASSFTGNSGANVLTF	TGCGCCAGCAGCTTTACGGGAAACTCTGGGGCCAACGTCCTGACTTTC
TRBD1	TRBV25-1	TRBJ1-2	many	CASRTGSYGYTF	TGTGCCAGCAGGACAGGGTCCTATGGCTACACCTTC
-	TRBV20-1	TRBJ1-2	few	CSARDDAGYTF	TGCAGTGCTAGAGATGATGCCGGCTACACCTTC
TRBD1	TRBV7-8	TRBJ2-7	-	CASSTAPRGYNEQYF	TGTGCCAGCAGCACAGCCCCCAGGGGGTATAACGAGCAGTACTTC
TRBD2	TRBV7-9	TRBJ2-7	-	CASSFAGLAYEQYF	TGTGCCAGCAGCTTTGCCGGACTAGCTTACGAGCAGTACTTC
TRBD2	TRBV28	TRBJ2-6	few	CASRVGGSYSGANVLTF	TGTGCCAGCAGGGTGGGGGGGTCCTACTCTGGGGCCAACGTCCTGACTTTC
TRBD1	TRBV30	TRBJ1-3	many	CAWSVQTGGNTIYF	TGTGCCTGGAGTGTACAGACAGGGGGAAACACCATATATTTT
TRBD2	TRBV20-1	TRBJ2-1	once	CSARGGWDGSYNEQFF	TGCAGTGCTAGGGGGGGGTGGGACGGCTCCTACAATGAGCAGTTCTTC
TRBD2	TRBV28	TRBJ2-3	many	CASSSLAGGMADTQYF	TGTGCCAGCAGTTCCTTAGCGGGAGGGATGGCAGATACGCAGTATTTT
-	TRBV10-2	TRBJ2-2	-	CASGLGPNTGELFF	TGCGCCAGCGGCTTGGGGCCGAACACCGGGGAGCTGTTTTTT
-	TRBV6-1	TRBJ1-1	-	CASTPMQRNTEAFF	TGTGCCAGCACCCCAATGCAGAGGAACACTGAAGCTTTCTTT
-	TRBV7-9	TRBJ1-4	-	CASRSSRAATNEKLFF	TGTGCCAGCAGGTCCAGTCGGGCAGCAACTAATGAAAAACTGTTTTTT
-	TRBV11-2	TRBJ2-1	many	CASSASWGNEQFF	TGTGCCAGCAGCGCAAGTTGGGGTAATGAGCAGTTCTTC
TRBD1	TRBV19	TRBJ1-1	many	CASGQGNTEAFF	TGTGCCAGTGGACAGGGGAACACTGAAGCTTTCTTT
-	TRBV28	TRBJ2-3	few	CASNGPSTDTQYF	TGTGCCAGTAACGGGCCGAGCACAGATACGCAGTATTTT
-	TRBV3-1	TRBJ2-7	many	CASSQGVSISYEQYF	TGTGCCAGCAGCCAAGGAGTGAGTATCAGCTACGAGCAGTACTTC
-	TRBV7-3	TRBJ2-1	many	CASSPVAAKINEQFF	TGTGCCAGCAGCCCGGTGGCGGCCAAAATAAATGAGCAGTTCTTC
-	TRBV19	TRBJ2-7	many	CASSMTVSYEQYF	TGTGCCAGTAGTATGACAGTCTCCTACGAGCAGTACTTC
-	TRBV28	TRBJ1-6	many	CASSLMQRDSPLHF	TGTGCCAGCAGTTTAATGCAGAGGGATTCACCCCTCCACTTT
TRBD2	TRBV12-3/TRBV12-4	TRBJ2-1	few	CASSLRGGKYNEQFF	TGTGCCAGCAGTTTGCGGGGGGGCAAATACAATGAGCAGTTCTTC
-	TRBV30	TRBJ2-1	many	CAWSVRRGEQFF	TGTGCCTGGAGTGTACGTCGGGGTGAGCAGTTCTTC
TRBD2	TRBV6-1	TRBJ2-7	many	CASTSPGTSGSIYEQYF	TGTGCCAGCACCTCCCCGGGGACTAGCGGGAGTATCTACGAGCAGTACTTC
-	TRBV27	TRBJ2-7	-	CASSLTGPNEQYF	TGTGCCAGCAGTTTAACAGGGCCTAACGAGCAGTACTTC
-	TRBV29-1	TRBJ2-5	few	CSAREETQYF	TGCAGCGCCCGGGAGGAGACCCAGTACTTC
-	TRBV9	TRBJ1-5	many	CASSVAGTGQPQHF	TGTGCCAGCAGCGTAGCAGGGACGGGGCAGCCCCAGCATTTT
-	TRBV10-2	TRBJ2-4	few	CASSALQGEGKNIQYF	TGCGCCAGCAGTGCATTACAGGGCGAGGGCAAAAACATTCAGTACTTC
TRBD2	TRBV18	TRBJ2-1	many	CASSLSDGRGDNEQFF	TGTGCCAGCTCACTCTCAGACGGGCGGGGGGACAATGAGCAGTTCTTC
-	TRBV7-2	TRBJ2-3	-	CASSTGGLTDTQYF	TGTGCCAGCAGCACCGGGGGGCTCACAGATACGCAGTATTTT
TRBD1	TRBV2	TRBJ1-2	many	CASRVTGPYGYTF	TGTGCCAGCAGAGTGACAGGGCCCTATGGCTACACCTTC
-	TRBV29-1	TRBJ2-7	many	CSVRTDHEQYF	TGCAGCGTTAGGACAGACCACGAGCAGTACTTC
TRBD1	TRBV14	TRBJ2-1	few	CASSQKTGRLQFF	TGTGCCAGCAGCCAGAAGACAGGGAGATTGCAGTTCTTC
-	TRBV20-1	TRBJ2-1	-	CSAYGPTYNEQFF	TGCAGTGCTTACGGCCCCACCTACAATGAGCAGTTCTTC